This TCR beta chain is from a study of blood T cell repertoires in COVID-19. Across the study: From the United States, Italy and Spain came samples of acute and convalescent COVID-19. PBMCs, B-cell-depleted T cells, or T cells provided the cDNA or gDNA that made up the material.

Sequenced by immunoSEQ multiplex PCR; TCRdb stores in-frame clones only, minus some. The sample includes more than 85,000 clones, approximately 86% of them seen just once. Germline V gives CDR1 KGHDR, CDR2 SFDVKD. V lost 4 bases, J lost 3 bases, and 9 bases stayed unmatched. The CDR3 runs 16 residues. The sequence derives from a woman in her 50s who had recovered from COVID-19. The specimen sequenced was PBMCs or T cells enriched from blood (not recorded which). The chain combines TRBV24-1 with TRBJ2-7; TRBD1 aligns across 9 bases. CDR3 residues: CATSDARTGDLYEQYF. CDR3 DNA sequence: TGTGCCACCAGTGACGCAAGGACAGGGGACCTCTACGAGCAGTACTTC.